This TCR beta chain was sequenced for a study of T cells in Graves' hyperthyroidism and ophthalmopathy. About the study: Upon initial diagnosis and before any treatment, peripheral blood was collected.

Amplified TCR beta CDR3 regions came from RNA transcripts. TCR CDR3 regions were first amplified by RT-PCR with HTBI primers. From the multiplex PCR reads, TCRdb called clonotypes with MiXCR, one entry per CDR3 protein. The sample shows 300,000 to 400,000 distinct CDR3 sequences, approximately 18% of them seen only once. CDR3 length: 17 residues. V trimming: 2 bases; J trimming: 6 bases; junction bases outside the gene matches: 5. Germline CDR1 and CDR2: SGHTA and FQGNSA. Uncontrolled infection, other autoimmune disease, pregnancy or lactation excluded patients. PBMCs were sourced from over 8.5 ml fresh peripheral blood.

Sequenced material: blood. V and J are TRBV7-2 and TRBJ2-2; 14 bases are shared with TRBD2. The source is a woman aged 50 to 60 with Graves' hyperthyroidism. The CDR3: CASSLSRLAGGPGELFF. In DNA form, the CDR3 reads TGTGCCAGCAGCTTAAGCCGACTAGCGGGAGGGCCCGGGGAGCTGTTTTTT.